These 27 T cell receptor beta chains were all obtained from the same sample, sequenced in a study of OX40 agonist ivuxolimab in advanced cancers. TCRdb keeps only in-frame clones here, not all; method: immunoSEQ multiplex PCR. The sample holds about 73,000 clones, around nine tenths seen once. The specimen was CD4+ or CD8+ T cells sorted from blood, collected in a trial of the OX40 agonist ivuxolimab. These receptors all stem from an adult with an advanced solid tumor such as melanoma, head and neck, liver or kidney cancer.

This chain connects TRBV10-3 to TRBJ2-5; D possibly corresponds to TRBD2 (6 bases). The tail of the sequence fits TRBJ2-7 better, so the J call may be wrong. The CDR3 sequence is 15 residues long. Germline V gene data show CDR1 as ENHRY and CDR2 as SYGVKD. The CDR3 DNA is TGTGCCATCAGTGAGCTTCGGCTAGCGCGGTACGAGCAGTACTTC. Translating it yields CAISELRLARYEQYF.

The genes are TRBV2 and TRBJ2-3; D gene unclear. This CDR3 is 11 amino acids long. V was cut by 7 bases and J by 5 bases, with 7 bases left in between. Germline lookup yields CDR1 SNHLY and CDR2 FYNNEI. DNA for the CDR3: TGTGCCAGCAATCAGGAAGATACGCAGTATTTT. It codes for CASNQEDTQYF.

The gene calls are TRBV9 and TRBJ1-2; D unresolved. CDR3 length: 15 residues. Trimming left V 0 bases short and J 4 bases short, with 13 bases between. Germline values: CDR1 SGDLS, CDR2 YYNGEE. This chain's CDR3 is CASSVEEGTVYGYTF. The CDR3 coding sequence is TGTGCCAGCAGCGTAGAGGAGGGAACAGTCTATGGCTACACCTTC.

The genes are TRBV9 and TRBJ2-7; 12 bases map to TRBD2. The CDR3 spans 15 residues. The V gene's germline CDR1 is SGDLS and CDR2 YYNGEE. Losses at the gene ends were 3 bases for V and 0 bases for J; bases not matched to a gene: 1. The CDR3 DNA sequence: TGTGCCAGCAGCGAGGGACTAGCGGGCTCCTACGAGCAGTACTTC. This gives the protein CASSEGLAGSYEQYF.

The J gene is TRBJ1-1, the V gene TRBV30; D unresolved. Germline V gene data show CDR1 as GTSNPN and CDR2 as SVGIG (reference sequence). The CDR3 spans 15 residues. The V gene lost 0 bases and the J gene lost 5 bases, with 16 bases spanning the gap. For the CDR3, the DNA is TGTGCCTGGAGTGTACAAGTTCTCAAAACAACTGAAGCTTTCTTT. It yields the protein CAWSVQVLKTTEAFF.

The chain carries TRBV9 and TRBJ1-2, with a weak D call TRBD1 (5 bases). This CDR3 has 14 residues. Germline V gives CDR1 SGDLS, CDR2 YYNGEE. Trimming took off 4 bases at V and 1 base at J, with 11 bases between the two ends. The CDR3 loop is CASSPARGNYGYTF. The DNA for the CDR3 is TGTGCCAGCAGCCCAGCAAGGGGTAACTATGGCTACACCTTC.

Of note for this clone: The junction departs from the called germline gene at one end, perhaps through a read error. V and J are TRBV29-1 and TRBJ2-3; D is possibly TRBD1 or TRBD2 (6 bases each). The CDR3 has 12 amino acids. Germline CDR1 and CDR2: SQVTM and ANQGSEA. The CDR3 is CSVEVGGDTQYF. DNA of the CDR3: TGCAGCGTCGAAGTAGGGGGGGATACGCAGTATTTT.

This clone has a single count. The rearrangement uses TRBV19 and TRBJ1-1; 11 nucleotides line up with TRBD1. CDR1 and CDR2 from the germline V gene are LNHDA and SQIVND (reference sequence). The CDR3 contains 15 residues. Losses at the gene ends were 7 bases for V and 6 bases for J; bases not matched to a gene: 10. CDR3: CASTPRTGGASEAFF. The CDR3 DNA is TGTGCCAGTACCCCTCGGACAGGGGGCGCTTCTGAAGCTTTCTTT.

J is TRBJ2-2 and V is TRBV11-1; tentative D call: TRBD2 (6 bases). CDR1 SGHAT and CDR2 FQDESV come from the germline V gene (reference sequence). Trimming cost V 5 bases and J 4 bases, with 17 bases left between them. This CDR3 is built from 16 residues. The CDR3 here is CASSLRRREGTGELFF. In DNA form, the CDR3 reads TGTGCCAGCAGCCTACGGCGGCGGGAAGGCACCGGGGAGCTGTTTTTT.

V and J are TRBV4-1 and TRBJ2-2; D possibly uses TRBD1 or TRBD2 (5 bases each). With 2 bases removed from V and 0 bases from J, the gap between germline ends came to 13 bases. This CDR3 is built from 17 residues. Germline V gives CDR1 MGHRA, CDR2 YSYEKL. CDR3 region: CASSQSRGTSNTGELFF. For the CDR3, the DNA is TGCGCCAGCAGCCAATCAAGAGGGACGTCGAACACCGGGGAGCTGTTTTTT.

The chain links TRBV6-5 to TRBJ2-3; 8 bases agree with TRBD2. Per germline, CDR1 MNHEY and CDR2 SVGAGI. The junction had 10 bases not matched to a gene; V was cut back by 4 bases and J by 4 bases. CDR3 length: 16 residues. CDR3 sequence (DNA): TGTGCCAGCAGTTCCCCCGAGCGGGGGCAGTCAGATACGCAGTATTTT. It is translated as CASSSPERGQSDTQYF.

The rearrangement joins TRBV9 to TRBJ2-3; D ambiguous. Germline V lookup: CDR1 SGDLS, CDR2 YYNGEE. This CDR3 has 14 amino acids. Trimming left V 5 bases short and J 6 bases short, with 16 bases between. In DNA form, the CDR3 reads TGTGCCAGCAGTGTCCGACTCTTAGGGGATACGCAGTATTTT. Protein: CASSVRLLGDTQYF.

The chain carries TRBV5-1 and TRBJ1-4, with 9 positions matching TRBD1. The germline CDR1 and CDR2 sequences are SGHRS and YFSETQ. With V trimmed by 2 bases and J by 10 bases, 3 bases remained unmatched. The CDR3 loop spans 13 amino acids. CDR3: CASSFTDRGKLFF. The CDR3, as DNA: TGCGCCAGCAGCTTCACGGACAGGGGAAAACTGTTTTTT. The full variable domain, in which reference TRBV5-1 and TRBJ1-4 provide the parts outside the CDR3, is KAGVTQTPRYLIKTRGQQVTLSCSPISGHRSVSWYQQTPGQGLQFLFEYFSETQRNKGNFPGRFSGRQFSNSRSEMNVSTLELGDSALYLCASSFTDRGKLFFGSGTQLSVL.

This chain joins TRBV7-9 and TRBJ2-5, with 12 bases identical to TRBD2. Per germline, CDR1 SEHNR and CDR2 FQNEAQ (reference sequence). J was trimmed by 3 bases and V by 2 bases; bases with no gene match: 1. This CDR3 region has 15 residues. The CDR3 bases are TGTGCCAGCAGCTTAACTAGCGGGGGGAAAGAGACCCAGTACTTC. This codes for CASSLTSGGKETQYF. Filled out from reference TRBV7-9 and TRBJ2-5, the complete variable domain reads DTGVSQNPRHKITKRGQNVTFRCDPISEHNRLYWYRQTLGQGPEFLTYFQNEAQLEKSRLLSDRFSAERPKGSFSTLEIQRTEQGDSAMYLCASSLTSGGKETQYFGPGTRLLVL.

This clone was seen a few times. CDR3: CASKNIPGRDWDSYNEQFF. In DNA, the CDR3 is TGTGCCAGCAAAAACATCCCAGGACGGGACTGGGACTCCTACAATGAGCAGTTCTTC. The rearrangement uses TRBV27 and TRBJ2-1, with D tentatively TRBD2 (6 bases). Trimming took 7 bases from V and 0 from J, leaving 25 bases between them. This CDR3 is built from 19 residues. Germline-derived CDR1 and CDR2 are MNHEY and SMNVEV (reference sequence).

The V gene is TRBV7-2, the J gene TRBJ1-2; D may be TRBD1 (6 bases). The germline CDR1 and CDR2 sequences are SGHTA and FQGNSA. This CDR3 has 14 residues. With 2 bases removed from V and 3 bases from J, the gap between germline ends came to 10 bases. The CDR3: CASSLQGSDYGYTF. The CDR3 DNA is TGTGCCAGCAGCTTACAGGGGAGCGACTATGGCTACACCTTC.

V usage is TRBV19 and J usage is TRBJ2-1; possibly TRBD1 or TRBD2 for D (5 bases each). The germline V gene has CDR1 LNHDA and CDR2 SQIVND (reference sequence). The CDR3 is made up of 15 amino acids. Trimming took off 6 bases at V and 9 bases at J, with 21 bases between the two ends. CDR3 sequence: CASSFPGTLPGEQFF. In nucleotides, the CDR3 is TGTGCCAGTAGCTTCCCGGGGACCCTCCCCGGTGAGCAGTTCTTC.

J is TRBJ1-5 and V is TRBV9; D is uncertain. Germline CDR1 is SGDLS and CDR2 is YYNGEE. This CDR3 has 13 residues. Deletions cut 3 bases from V and 7 bases from J, with 11 bases between. In DNA, the CDR3 is TGTGCCAGCAGCGCTCCTTTTGGGCAGCCCCAGCATTTT. The encoded protein is CASSAPFGQPQHF.

The chain links TRBV6-1 to TRBJ2-3; D is ambiguous. V was shortened by 2 bases and J by 4 bases, with 7 bases between the two germline ends. The CDR3 runs to 13 residues. The germline V gene encodes CDR1 MNHNS and CDR2 SASEGT. This CDR3 is CASSESSSDTQYF. Written as DNA, the CDR3 is TGTGCCAGCAGTGAATCTAGTTCAGATACGCAGTATTTT.

V is TRBV7-9 and J is TRBJ1-1; 8 bases fit TRBD1. Germline V gene data show CDR1 as SEHNR and CDR2 as FQNEAQ (reference sequence). Trimming took 2 bases from V and 1 from J; bases not matched to a gene: 0. This CDR3 has 14 amino acids. Written as DNA, the CDR3 is TGTGCCAGCAGCTTACAGGGGGCGAACACTGAAGCTTTCTTT. Translating gives CASSLQGANTEAFF. Together with reference TRBV7-9 and TRBJ1-1, the CDR3 gives the full variable domain: DTGVSQNPRHKITKRGQNVTFRCDPISEHNRLYWYRQTLGQGPEFLTYFQNEAQLEKSRLLSDRFSAERPKGSFSTLEIQRTEQGDSAMYLCASSLQGANTEAFFGQGTRLTVV.

V gene TRBV25-1 combines with J gene TRBJ2-1; D call uncertain. The CDR3 sequence is 15 residues long. V lost 2 bases and J 3 bases, leaving 11 bases between the germline ends. Germline V gives CDR1 MGHDK, CDR2 SYGVNS. Here the CDR3 reads CASSEGERIYNEQFF. The CDR3 DNA is TGTGCCAGCAGTGAAGGAGAGAGAATCTACAATGAGCAGTTCTTC. Based on the CDR3 plus reference TRBV25-1 and TRBJ2-1, the full variable domain is EADIYQTPRYLVIGTGKKITLECSQTMGHDKMYWYQQDPGMELHLIHYSYGVNSTEKGDLSSESTVSRIRTEHFPLTLESARPSHTSQYLCASSEGERIYNEQFFGPGTRLTVL.

This clone turned up a few times. The chain combines TRBV11-3 with TRBJ2-1; TRBD1 or TRBD2 may be the D gene (5 bases each). V lost 5 bases and J 8 bases, leaving 16 bases between the germline ends. The CDR3 covers 14 residues. Germline assignment: CDR1 SGHNT and CDR2 YENEEA. CDR3 coding DNA: TGTGCCAGCAGCCCTGAGGGGCCTTGGGATGAGCAGTTCTTC. It yields the protein CASSPEGPWDEQFF.

This chain uses TRBV10-3 with TRBJ2-7; the D gene is possibly TRBD1 (5 bases). The V gene lost 2 bases and the J gene lost 3 bases, with 5 bases spanning the gap. Germline V gene data show CDR1 as ENHRY and CDR2 as SYGVKD. The CDR3 covers 12 residues. CDR3: CAISERGYEQYF. The DNA for the CDR3 is TGTGCCATCAGTGAGAGGGGCTACGAGCAGTACTTC.

The sample holds one count of this clone. The chain carries TRBV6-5 and TRBJ2-5; D may be TRBD2 (5 bases). The CDR3 extends over 11 amino acids. Germline values: CDR1 MNHEY, CDR2 SVGAGI. In DNA, the CDR3 is TGTGAAGTCGGGGAGATGAAGACCCAGTACTTC. This gives the protein CEVGEMKTQYF.

The chain couples TRBV19 to TRBJ2-1; possible D gene TRBD2, 7 bases. The germline V gene encodes CDR1 LNHDA and CDR2 SQIVND (reference sequence). The CDR3 is 15 amino acids. Deletions cut 3 bases from V and 4 bases from J, with 13 bases between. CDR3 residues: CASSMRGGTYNEQFF. As DNA, the CDR3 is TGTGCCAGTAGTATGAGGGGGGGGACTTACAATGAGCAGTTCTTC.

The V call is TRBV2, the J call TRBJ1-2; the D gene is possibly TRBD1 (6 bases). Looked up from germline, CDR1 is SNHLY and CDR2 is FYNNEI. This CDR3 contains 12 residues. V lost 7 bases, J lost 8 bases, and 14 bases lay in between. This CDR3 reads CASNRGGVGYTF. The CDR3 nucleotides are TGTGCCAGCAATCGAGGGGGGGTCGGCTACACCTTC.

This CDR3 is CASNHTGQGETQYF. The CDR3 nucleotides read TGCGCCAGCAATCATACGGGACAGGGGGAGACCCAGTACTTC. V and J are TRBV5-1 and TRBJ2-5; 10 positions agree with TRBD1. The CDR3 consists of 14 residues. After removal of 6 bases from V and 5 bases from J, the junction contained 7 bases not matched to a gene. The germline CDR1 and CDR2 sequences are SGHRS and YFSETQ.